This TCR beta chain is from a study of T-cell reconstitution after alpha-beta-depleted transplantation in children (TCRdb year 2016). Regarding the complete study: The study quantitatively tracked T-cell immune reconstitution after TCRalphabeta/CD19-depleted allogeneic hematopoietic cell transplantation in children using TCR repertoire profiling.

Reading the label with the study, this specimen's treatment or condition is: allogeneic hematopoietic cell transplantation with graft depleted of TCRalphabeta T cells and CD19 B cells. TCRalphabeta/CD19-depleted allogeneic hematopoietic cell grafts were given to the transplant recipients, all of whom were children. Broad study findings and their caveats: Hyperexpanded clone frequencies declined over subsequent months; after one year, T-cell counts and TCRbeta diversity were mostly attributed to newly produced T cells. The apparently early alphabetaT-cell count recovery about two months after transplant was reportedly dependent on only several hundred rapidly expanded clones derived from non-depleted graft cells. In some patients, the high TCRbeta diversity seen at day 60 was put down to recipient T cells and intrathymic progenitors that had survived conditioning.

Receptors were amplified or captured by PCR. The sequencing machine was an Illumina HiSeq 2500. To normalize quantification of the TCRbeta repertoire, the TCR libraries were built with molecular barcoding that relied on unique molecular identifiers. TCRdb handled the public reads itself, with Q25 trimming in fastp and clone calling in MiXCR, and kept productive beta chains. CDR3 protein sequences are deduplicated, and each keeps its most common genes and DNA. This sample has some 300,000 distinct CDR3 sequences in its table, and over 9% of those were observed once. 7.5% of the sample lies in the top ten. This clonotype has at least ten counts. Its antigen has not been determined. No base qualities exist here, and no much larger clone lies one base off it. Deletion took 0 bases off V and 0 bases off J, with a span of 6 bases between the germline ends. The CDR3, cysteine through phenylalanine, is 14 amino acids long. Left in the record is the CDR3 DNA by itself, 42 bases read in frame from the first base. In the germline V gene, CDR1 corresponds to LGHNA and CDR2 to YSLEER.

Here the chain combines TRBV4-3 and TRBJ2-7; perhaps TRBD2 is the D gene, with 5 bases matching. The sample here was PBMCs, taken before TCRalphabeta/CD19-depleted stem cell transplant. This TCR was recovered from a boy under two years old with acute myeloid leukemia, due to receive a stem cell transplant. Read as DNA, the sequence is TGCGCCAGCAGCCAAGATGGGAGCTCCTACGAGCAGTACTTC. Its coded protein is CASSQDGSSYEQYF.